This is a list of T cell receptor beta chains from one sample in a study of T-cell reconstitution after alpha-beta-depleted transplantation in children. A single record per CDR3 protein comes from TCRdb applying MiXCR to the PCR reads. Of about 290,000 distinct CDR3 sequences listed, around a tenth are singletons. The specimen comprised PBMCs, sampled before TCRalphabeta/CD19-depleted stem cell transplant. These receptors were obtained from a boy in the first two years of life with acute myeloid leukemia, due to receive a stem cell transplant. Both conserved end residues are part of each CDR3. The D gene is left open where the match is weak. Rows give clone size only sometimes, using once, few, many, or a class for an expanded clone.

size: .
V: TRBV29-1
D: .
J: TRBJ1-6
DNA: TGCAGCGTTGAAGATAGGGGGGGATCACCCCTCCACTTT
CDR3: CSVEDRGGSPLHF

size: many
V: TRBV7-2
D: TRBD2
J: TRBJ2-3
DNA: TGTGCCAGCAGCCAATTACAAGGACTAGCGGCAGATACGCAGTATTTT
CDR3: CASSQLQGLAADTQYF

size: .
V: TRBV20-1
D: .
J: TRBJ1-5
DNA: TGCAGTGCTAGAGGGCCAACAGGGATGCCAAATCAGCCCCAGCATTTT
CDR3: CSARGPTGMPNQPQHF

size: .
V: TRBV2
D: .
J: TRBJ2-7
DNA: TGTGCCAGCAGTGACGGGGGACCCTCCTACGAGCAGTACTTC
CDR3: CASSDGGPSYEQYF

size: many
V: TRBV12-3/TRBV12-4
D: TRBD1
J: TRBJ1-3
DNA: TGTGCCAGCAGTCCTCCGGGACAGGGAAACACCATATATTTT
CDR3: CASSPPGQGNTIYF

size: many
V: TRBV20-1
D: .
J: TRBJ2-7
DNA: TGCAGTGCTAGAGAGGTAGCATCGTACGACGAGCAGTACTTC
CDR3: CSAREVASYDEQYF

size: many
V: TRBV6-2/TRBV6-3
D: .
J: TRBJ2-3
DNA: TGTGCCAGCAGTCCCCAGCCCTCTAGCACAGATACGCAGTATTTT
CDR3: CASSPQPSSTDTQYF

size: many
V: TRBV5-1
D: .
J: TRBJ2-1
DNA: TGCGCCAGCAGCTTGATAGTCGGGGGCAATGAGCAGTTCTTC
CDR3: CASSLIVGGNEQFF

size: .
V: TRBV7-9
D: .
J: TRBJ2-1
DNA: TGTGCCAGCAGCTTAGGCGTAGGCTTGTGGGGCGATGAGCAGTTCTTC
CDR3: CASSLGVGLWGDEQFF

size: many
V: TRBV10-3
D: .
J: TRBJ2-5
DNA: TGTGCCATCAGTCGGCAGGTCCAAGAGACCCAGTACTTC
CDR3: CAISRQVQETQYF

size: many
V: TRBV9
D: .
J: TRBJ2-7
DNA: TGTGCCAGCAGCCCGGGGGGCCCAATATACGAGCAGTACTTC
CDR3: CASSPGGPIYEQYF

size: .
V: TRBV5-6
D: .
J: TRBJ2-1
DNA: TGTGCCAGCAGCTTGGACCTTATACTTGGGAATGAGCAGTTCTTC
CDR3: CASSLDLILGNEQFF

size: .
V: TRBV23-1
D: TRBD2
J: TRBJ2-1
DNA: TGCGCCAGCAGTCAGTCCTTAGCGGGGGGGATCTACAATGAGCAGTTCTTC
CDR3: CASSQSLAGGIYNEQFF

size: many
V: TRBV6-1
D: .
J: TRBJ1-5
DNA: TGTGCCAGCAAGCACTCCACAGGGATCAATCAGCCCCAGCATTTT
CDR3: CASKHSTGINQPQHF

size: many
V: TRBV12-3/TRBV12-4
D: .
J: TRBJ1-4
DNA: TGTGCCAGCAGTTTGGGGGGGCTGGGTGAAAAACTGTTTTTT
CDR3: CASSLGGLGEKLFF

size: .
V: TRBV29-1
D: .
J: TRBJ2-2
DNA: TGCAGCACACCCGGGTCCAACACCGGGGAGCTGTTTTTT
CDR3: CSTPGSNTGELFF

size: many
V: TRBV28
D: .
J: TRBJ2-1
DNA: TGTGCCACCGCGGTCAGCTCCTACAATGAGCAGTTCTTC
CDR3: CATAVSSYNEQFF

size: many
V: TRBV27
D: TRBD2
J: TRBJ2-4
DNA: TGTGCCAGCAGTTTTCTTGGGGGGGACAAAAACATTCAGTACTTC
CDR3: CASSFLGGDKNIQYF

size: many
V: TRBV3-1
D: .
J: TRBJ2-2
DNA: TGTGCCAGCAGCCCGCCTACGGGCCTAGCGACCGCCGGGGAGCTGTTTTTT
CDR3: CASSPPTGLATAGELFF

size: .
V: TRBV21-1
D: .
J: TRBJ2-2
DNA: TGTGCCAGCAGCAAGGAGCTGTTTTTT
CDR3: CASSKELFF

size: many
V: TRBV12-3/TRBV12-4
D: .
J: TRBJ1-4
DNA: TGTGCCAGCAGCTCGGACTACGAAAAACTGTTTTTT
CDR3: CASSSDYEKLFF

size: many
V: TRBV4-3
D: .
J: TRBJ1-1
DNA: TGCGCCAGCACCATAAAGGACGGATTGAACACTGAAGCTTTCTTT
CDR3: CASTIKDGLNTEAFF

size: many
V: TRBV6-6
D: TRBD2
J: TRBJ2-7
DNA: TGTGCCAGCGTAGCGGGAGGGGAATACGAGCAGTACTTC
CDR3: CASVAGGEYEQYF

size: many
V: TRBV7-3
D: .
J: TRBJ2-2
DNA: TGTGCCAGCAGCCATCTTAGCCCCGGGGAGCTGTTTTTT
CDR3: CASSHLSPGELFF

size: many
V: TRBV14
D: TRBD1
J: TRBJ2-7
DNA: TGTGCCAGCAGCCGGGACAGGGGGCTCCACGAGCAGTACTTC
CDR3: CASSRDRGLHEQYF

size: many
V: TRBV5-1
D: .
J: TRBJ2-7
DNA: TGCGCCAGCAGCTTAAGCTCAGGGATAAGGCACGAGCAGTACTTC
CDR3: CASSLSSGIRHEQYF

size: many
V: TRBV11-3
D: .
J: TRBJ2-5
DNA: TGTGCCAGCGAGGGGATCGGAGAGACCCAGTACTTC
CDR3: CASEGIGETQYF

size: many
V: TRBV9
D: TRBD1
J: TRBJ2-1
DNA: TGTGCCAGCAGCACCAGGACAGGGTACAATGAGCAGTTCTTC
CDR3: CASSTRTGYNEQFF

size: many
V: TRBV5-6
D: .
J: TRBJ2-7
DNA: TGTGCCAGCAATGGACCCTACGAGCAGTACTTC
CDR3: CASNGPYEQYF

size: many
V: TRBV7-8
D: .
J: TRBJ2-7
DNA: TGTGCCAGCAGCTCGGACAGTCCCTACGAGCAGTACTTC
CDR3: CASSSDSPYEQYF

size: many
V: TRBV3-1
D: .
J: TRBJ2-5
DNA: TGTGCCAGCAGCCAAGATCTTCTTTCTTCGGTGGAGACCCAGTACTTC
CDR3: CASSQDLLSSVETQYF

size: few
V: TRBV20-1
D: TRBD1
J: TRBJ1-5
DNA: TGCAGTGCTCAAAGAATCGACAGGGTAGGACAGCCCCAGCATTTT
CDR3: CSAQRIDRVGQPQHF

size: many
V: TRBV29-1
D: .
J: TRBJ1-2
DNA: TGCAGCGTTGAAGATCATCGGACCCGGGCGGGTGGCTACACCTTC
CDR3: CSVEDHRTRAGGYTF

size: many
V: TRBV7-8
D: .
J: TRBJ2-7
DNA: TGTGCCAGCAGCTGGGACGGCTCCTACGAGCAGTACTTC
CDR3: CASSWDGSYEQYF

size: .
V: TRBV2
D: .
J: TRBJ1-2
DNA: TGTGCCAGCAGTGAAGCGCTTCGTACGTCTAACTATGGCTACACCTTC
CDR3: CASSEALRTSNYGYTF

size: many
V: TRBV28
D: TRBD2
J: TRBJ2-1
DNA: TGTGCCAGCAGTCTTCCTAGCGGGCCTTTAAGCTCCTACAATGAGCAGTTCTTC
CDR3: CASSLPSGPLSSYNEQFF

size: .
V: TRBV5-5
D: TRBD2
J: TRBJ2-3
DNA: TGTGCCAGCAGCTTCTTGGCGGGAGGGCCAGGCACAGATGCGCAGTATTTT
CDR3: CASSFLAGGPGTDAQYF

size: .
V: TRBV20-1
D: TRBD1
J: TRBJ2-4
DNA: TGCAGTGCTAGGGACAGGGGCATAAACATTCAGTACTTC
CDR3: CSARDRGINIQYF

size: few
V: TRBV7-6
D: TRBD1
J: TRBJ1-5
DNA: TGTGCCAGCAGCACTGGGACAGGGGGCCAGCCCCAGCATTTT
CDR3: CASSTGTGGQPQHF

size: many
V: TRBV12-3/TRBV12-4
D: TRBD1
J: TRBJ2-3
DNA: TGTGCCAGCAGTTTAGGACAGGGAAGGAGCACAGATACGCAGTATTTT
CDR3: CASSLGQGRSTDTQYF

size: many
V: TRBV6-1
D: TRBD1
J: TRBJ2-7
DNA: TGTGCCAGCTGGGTTACAGGGGTGCAGAACGAGCAGTACTTC
CDR3: CASWVTGVQNEQYF

size: many
V: TRBV29-1
D: .
J: TRBJ2-1
DNA: TGCAGCGTGTTAGGTGGGGGACCTTACAATGAGCAGTTCTTC
CDR3: CSVLGGGPYNEQFF

size: many
V: TRBV9
D: .
J: TRBJ1-6
DNA: TGTGCCAGCAGCGTAGAGGGATATAATTCACCCCTCCACTTT
CDR3: CASSVEGYNSPLHF

size: many
V: TRBV5-1
D: .
J: TRBJ2-5
DNA: TGCGCCAGCAGCTTGGCCGCAGAGACCCAGTACTTC
CDR3: CASSLAAETQYF

size: few
V: TRBV11-3
D: TRBD1
J: TRBJ2-2
DNA: TGTGCCAGCAGCTCCGGACAGGGGATCGCCGGGGAGCTGTTTTTT
CDR3: CASSSGQGIAGELFF

size: many
V: TRBV11-2
D: .
J: TRBJ2-3
DNA: TGTGCCAGCAGGAGCCCCGTTAGCACAGATACGCAGTATTTT
CDR3: CASRSPVSTDTQYF

size: many
V: TRBV12-3/TRBV12-4
D: .
J: TRBJ2-2
DNA: TGTGCCAGCAGTTTCGGGCAGGGCCTTGGCGGGGAGCTGTTTTTT
CDR3: CASSFGQGLGGELFF

size: many
V: TRBV12-3/TRBV12-4
D: .
J: TRBJ2-5
DNA: TGTGCCAGCAGTTTCCTCCCAGACTACCTAAAGGAGACCCAGTACTTC
CDR3: CASSFLPDYLKETQYF

size: .
V: TRBV12-3/TRBV12-4
D: TRBD2
J: TRBJ2-1
DNA: TGTACCTGCAGTTTAGCCTTTTCCTTGGGGGGGGTCTACAATGAGCAGTTCTTC
CDR3: CTCSLAFSLGGVYNEQFF

size: .
V: TRBV19
D: TRBD1
J: TRBJ1-5
DNA: TGTGCCAGTAGTGGGACAGTCAATCAGCCCCAGCATTTT
CDR3: CASSGTVNQPQHF

size: few
V: TRBV29-1
D: .
J: TRBJ2-1
DNA: TGCAGCGTTGGGCTTACAGAGTTCTCCTACAATGAGCAGTTCTTC
CDR3: CSVGLTEFSYNEQFF

size: many
V: TRBV12-3/TRBV12-4
D: .
J: TRBJ2-1
DNA: TGTGCCAGCAGTCTTACTGGGTCGGGCATGGAATTCTTC
CDR3: CASSLTGSGMEFF

size: many
V: TRBV7-9
D: .
J: TRBJ1-3
DNA: TGTGCCAGCAGCTCGACCGGGACGGATGGAAACACCATATATTTT
CDR3: CASSSTGTDGNTIYF

size: .
V: TRBV19
D: TRBD1
J: TRBJ2-3
DNA: TGTGCCAGTAGTATGGTTGGGACAGGCTCCACAGATACGCAGTATTTT
CDR3: CASSMVGTGSTDTQYF